The rows below give T cell receptor beta chains drawn from one sample of a study of blood T cells in healthy people across ages. TCRdb reprocessed the 5' RACE reads with MiXCR, giving one entry per CDR3 protein. The sample has just under 750,000 distinct CDR3 sequences, roughly 20% seen once. Input material: blood. Receptor source: a man aged 65 to 79 in good health. CDR3s include the opening cysteine and the closing phenylalanine or tryptophan. A D gene is named only where the DNA matches it firmly. Expanded clones are given a class, and other clones once, few, many or no size at all.

TRBJ2-3	TRBV2	NA	many	CASSEARGRTGPNTQYF	TGTGCCAGCAGTGAAGCCCGGGGGAGGACAGGACCGAATACGCAGTATTTT
TRBJ1-2	TRBV7-8	TRBD1	few	CASSSPLGQNYGYTF	TGTGCCAGCAGCTCGCCGCTGGGACAGAACTATGGCTACACCTTC
TRBJ2-3	TRBV18	NA	NA	CASSPPGLSTDTQYF	TGTGCCAGCTCACCCCCCGGGCTCAGCACAGATACGCAGTATTTT
TRBJ1-6	TRBV18	NA	few	CASSASAATNSPLHF	TGTGCCAGCTCAGCATCCGCCGCCACCAATTCACCCCTCCACTTT
TRBJ2-1	TRBV20-1	NA	few	CSAPVGGRSNEQFF	TGCAGTGCGCCGGTCGGGGGAAGGTCCAATGAGCAGTTCTTC
TRBJ2-3	TRBV21-1	NA	few	CASSKFPLSGISTDTQYF	TGTGCCAGCAGCAAATTCCCACTTAGCGGGATAAGCACAGATACGCAGTATTTT
TRBJ2-3	TRBV12-3/TRBV12-4	NA	once	CASSFGRDHSDTQYF	TGTGCCAGCAGTTTCGGGCGGGATCATTCAGATACGCAGTATTTT
TRBJ1-4	TRBV3-1	NA	few	CASSQREKLFF	TGTGCCAGCAGCCAACGGGAAAAACTGTTTTTT
TRBJ2-7	TRBV10-3	TRBD2	NA	CAISEWGLAGNEQYF	TGTGCCATCAGTGAGTGGGGACTAGCTGGGAACGAGCAGTACTTC
TRBJ1-2	TRBV7-2	NA	NA	CASSFGGRGYTF	TGTGCCAGCAGCTTTGGGGGGAGAGGCTACACCTTC
TRBJ1-2	TRBV29-1	NA	NA	CSVEAQGTNYGYTF	TGCAGCGTTGAAGCCCAGGGGACCAACTATGGCTACACCTTC
TRBJ2-3	TRBV24-1	NA	NA	CATSAPPTDTQYF	TGTGCCACCAGTGCTCCTCCCACAGATACGCAGTATTTT
TRBJ1-2	TRBV7-9	NA	many	CASSQGLNYTF	TGTGCCAGCAGCCAGGGACTTAACTACACCTTC
TRBJ2-3	TRBV6-5	TRBD2	NA	CASSYGLAGSTDTQYF	TGTGCCAGCAGTTACGGACTAGCGGGGTCCACAGATACGCAGTATTTT
TRBJ1-1	TRBV5-1	NA	few	CASREEQGNTEAFF	TGCGCCAGCAGAGAGGAACAGGGGAACACTGAAGCTTTCTTT
TRBJ2-1	TRBV10-3	NA	few	CAISRGFEQFF	TGTGCCATCAGCAGGGGTTTTGAGCAGTTCTTC
TRBJ2-5	TRBV5-5	NA	few	CASSLFTAPETQYF	TGTGCCAGCAGCTTGTTCACCGCCCCTGAGACCCAGTACTTC
TRBJ1-2	TRBV12-3/TRBV12-4	NA	few	CASSLGAHGYTF	TGTGCCAGCAGTTTAGGGGCACATGGCTACACCTTC
TRBJ1-4	TRBV20-1	TRBD1	NA	CSARGKGQLNEKLFF	TGCAGTGCTAGAGGGAAGGGACAGCTTAATGAAAAACTGTTTTTT
TRBJ1-5	TRBV29-1	NA	NA	CSVGGQYSNQPQHF	TGCAGCGTCGGAGGACAGTATAGCAATCAGCCCCAGCATTTT
TRBJ1-1	TRBV29-1	TRBD1	NA	CSVVGGQGRIGAFF	TGCAGCGTTGTGGGAGGACAGGGGCGGATCGGAGCTTTCTTT
TRBJ2-1	TRBV24-1	NA	few	CATSDRDLLNNEQFF	TGTGCCACCAGTGATCGGGACTTATTAAACAATGAGCAGTTCTTC
TRBJ2-3	TRBV19	NA	NA	CASTGGFGTDTQYF	TGTGCCAGTACTGGCGGGTTTGGCACAGATACGCAGTATTTT
TRBJ2-2	TRBV4-1	TRBD2	few	CASSQDTSGRVYTGELFF	TGCGCCAGCAGCCAAGATACTAGCGGGAGGGTATACACCGGGGAGCTGTTTTTT
TRBJ2-4	TRBV7-8	NA	few	CASSLSGEKNIQYF	TGTGCCAGCAGCTTATCAGGGGAAAAAAACATTCAGTACTTC
TRBJ1-4	TRBV7-8	NA	many	CASSPRGATNEKLFF	TGTGCCAGCAGCCCCCGGGGCGCAACTAATGAAAAACTGTTTTTT
TRBJ1-2	TRBV5-1	NA	few	CASSFNAAYGYTF	TGCGCCAGCAGCTTTAATGCGGCCTATGGCTACACCTTC
TRBJ2-1	TRBV19	NA	NA	CASKGRTYNEQFF	TGTGCCAGTAAGGGTAGAACCTACAATGAGCAGTTCTTC
TRBJ1-2	TRBV4-1	NA	NA	CASSQEGIGRRGYTF	TGCGCCAGCAGCCAAGAGGGAATTGGGCGGCGGGGCTACACCTTC
TRBJ1-1	TRBV6-5	TRBD1	few	CASSYAGTGAKNTEAFF	TGTGCCAGCAGTTACGCTGGGACAGGGGCTAAGAACACTGAAGCTTTCTTT
TRBJ2-5	TRBV5-1	NA	NA	CASSLAVPIVETQYF	TGCGCCAGCAGCTTGGCCGTGCCCATCGTGGAGACCCAGTACTTC
TRBJ1-2	TRBV5-1	TRBD1	few	CASSLKTGDYGYTF	TGCGCCAGCAGCTTGAAGACAGGGGACTATGGCTACACCTTC
TRBJ1-2	TRBV20-1	NA	few	CSASGQGYGYTF	TGCAGTGCTAGTGGCCAGGGTTATGGCTACACCTTC
TRBJ2-2	TRBV10-2	TRBD2	few	CASTLLAGENTGELFF	TGCGCCAGCACCCTACTAGCGGGGGAGAATACCGGGGAGCTGTTTTTT
TRBJ2-5	TRBV20-1	TRBD1	few	CSAADRLQETQYF	TGCAGTGCTGCGGACAGGCTTCAAGAGACCCAGTACTTC
TRBJ2-2	TRBV7-2	TRBD1	NA	CASSLEGARAGELFF	TGTGCCAGCAGCTTAGAGGGGGCCCGGGCCGGGGAGCTGTTTTTT
TRBJ2-7	TRBV6-6	TRBD1	NA	CASSNGQAHSYEQYF	TGTGCCAGCAGTAACGGACAGGCCCACTCCTACGAGCAGTACTTC
TRBJ2-5	TRBV11-3	TRBD1	few	CASSMVRDSLYQETQYF	TGTGCCAGCAGCATGGTCCGGGACAGCCTTTACCAAGAGACCCAGTACTTC
TRBJ1-2	TRBV20-1	NA	NA	CSARDQGRANYGYTF	TGCAGTGCTAGAGATCAGGGACGGGCTAACTATGGCTACACCTTC
TRBJ1-2	TRBV5-1	NA	few	CASSPRAGRGYTF	TGCGCCAGCAGCCCTCGGGCAGGGCGAGGCTACACCTTC
TRBJ2-2	TRBV10-3	TRBD2	NA	CAISESTSGRVTGELFF	TGTGCCATCAGTGAGTCGACTAGCGGGAGGGTAACCGGGGAGCTGTTTTTT
TRBJ1-6	TRBV28	NA	few	CASGALHNSPLHF	TGTGCCAGCGGGGCGTTACATAATTCACCCCTCCACTTT
TRBJ2-5	TRBV12-3/TRBV12-4	NA	few	CASGRQSGRETQYF	TGTGCCAGCGGGCGTCAGTCGGGGAGGGAGACCCAGTACTTC
TRBJ1-5	TRBV20-1	TRBD1	NA	CSAHDRDNQPQHF	TGCAGTGCGCACGACAGGGACAATCAGCCCCAGCATTTT
TRBJ1-5	TRBV12-3/TRBV12-4	NA	NA	CASMGRSEGGRGFRQPQHF	TGTGCCAGCATGGGCCGGTCCGAGGGGGGGCGTGGGTTTAGACAGCCCCAGCATTTT
TRBJ2-2	TRBV12-3/TRBV12-4	NA	once	CASSSRGGRPGELFF	TGTGCCAGCAGTTCCCGGGGCGGTCGGCCCGGGGAGCTGTTTTTT
TRBJ1-6	TRBV28	NA	NA	CACSPGGGNNSPLHF	TGTGCCTGCAGTCCTGGGGGGGGGAACAATTCACCCCTCCACTTT
TRBJ1-1	TRBV29-1	TRBD1	NA	CSVRQGRVNTEVFF	TGCAGCGTGCGACAGGGGAGGGTGAACACTGAAGTTTTCTTT
TRBJ2-1	TRBV27	NA	few	CASSLRSGQSYNEQFF	TGTGCCAGCAGTTTACGGTCGGGTCAATCCTACAATGAGCAGTTCTTC
TRBJ2-3	TRBV12-3/TRBV12-4	TRBD2	few	CASSSQRGGARTDTQYF	TGTGCCAGCAGTTCCCAACGCGGGGGGGCGAGGACAGATACGCAGTATTTT
TRBJ1-1	TRBV30	NA	few	CAWRVQGVNTEAFF	TGTGCCTGGAGGGTACAGGGAGTGAACACTGAAGCTTTCTTT
TRBJ2-5	TRBV6-2/TRBV6-3	TRBD1	NA	CASSSINWTGETQYF	TGTGCCAGCAGTTCCATAAACTGGACAGGAGAGACCCAGTACTTC
TRBJ1-4	TRBV29-1	TRBD1	NA	CSVEADRDGPNEKLFF	TGCAGCGTTGAAGCGGACAGGGACGGTCCTAATGAAAAACTGTTTTTT
TRBJ2-4	TRBV20-1	NA	NA	CSATGAYRELAKNIQYF	TGCAGTGCTACGGGCGCCTACAGGGAACTAGCCAAAAACATTCAGTACTTC
TRBJ2-5	TRBV20-1	NA	few	CSASLGWETQYF	TGCAGTGCTAGCCTCGGGTGGGAGACCCAGTACTTC
TRBJ2-5	TRBV3-1	NA	few	CASSKKRDKGRETQYF	TGTGCCAGCAGCAAGAAGCGGGACAAGGGGAGAGAGACCCAGTACTTC
TRBJ2-3	TRBV5-1	TRBD1	NA	CASSSPQDRGDTQYF	TGCGCCAGCAGCTCTCCCCAGGACAGGGGCGATACGCAGTATTTT
TRBJ1-2	TRBV12-3/TRBV12-4	NA	NA	CASSFGVYGYTF	TGTGCCAGCAGTTTCGGGGTTTATGGCTACACCTTC